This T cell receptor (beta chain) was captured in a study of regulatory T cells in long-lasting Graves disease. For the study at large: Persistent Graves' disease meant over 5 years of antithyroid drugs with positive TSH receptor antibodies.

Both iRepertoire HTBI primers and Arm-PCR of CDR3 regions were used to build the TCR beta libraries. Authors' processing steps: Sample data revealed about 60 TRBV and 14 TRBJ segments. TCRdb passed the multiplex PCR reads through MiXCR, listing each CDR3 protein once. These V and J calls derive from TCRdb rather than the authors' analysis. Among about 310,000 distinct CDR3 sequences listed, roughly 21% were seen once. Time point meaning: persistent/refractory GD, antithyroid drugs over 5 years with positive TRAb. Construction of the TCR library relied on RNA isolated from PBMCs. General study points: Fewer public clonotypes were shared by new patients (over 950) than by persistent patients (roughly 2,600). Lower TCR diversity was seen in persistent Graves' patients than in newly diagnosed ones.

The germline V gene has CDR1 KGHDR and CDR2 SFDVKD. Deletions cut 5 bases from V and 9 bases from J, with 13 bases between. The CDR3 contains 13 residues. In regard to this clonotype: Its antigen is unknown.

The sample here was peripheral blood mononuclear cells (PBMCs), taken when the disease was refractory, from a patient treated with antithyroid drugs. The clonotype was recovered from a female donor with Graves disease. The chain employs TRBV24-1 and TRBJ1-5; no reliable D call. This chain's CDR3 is CATSGPGYGPQHF. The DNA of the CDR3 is TGTGCCACCAGTGGGCCGGGGTACGGGCCCCAGCATTTT.